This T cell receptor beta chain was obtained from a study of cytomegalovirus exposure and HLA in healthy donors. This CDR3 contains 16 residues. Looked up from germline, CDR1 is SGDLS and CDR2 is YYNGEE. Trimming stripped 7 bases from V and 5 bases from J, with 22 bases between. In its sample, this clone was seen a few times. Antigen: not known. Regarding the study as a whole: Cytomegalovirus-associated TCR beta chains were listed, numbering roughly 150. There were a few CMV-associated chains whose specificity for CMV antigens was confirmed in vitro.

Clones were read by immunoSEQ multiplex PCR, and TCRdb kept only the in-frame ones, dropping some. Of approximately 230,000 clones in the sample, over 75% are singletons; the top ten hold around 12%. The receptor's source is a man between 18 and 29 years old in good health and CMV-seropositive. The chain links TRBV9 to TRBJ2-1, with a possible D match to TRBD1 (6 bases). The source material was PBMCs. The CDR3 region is CASGKGVSAPNNEQFF. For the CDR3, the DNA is TGTGCCAGCGGGAAGGGGGTCTCTGCCCCCAACAATGAGCAGTTCTTC.